This section outlines one T cell receptor beta chain sequence together with its context. The J segment lost 2 bases and the V segment lost 4 bases, leaving 19 bases of the junction unmatched. The CDR3 has 20 amino acids. The V gene's germline CDR1 is MDHEN and CDR2 SYDVKM. This entry comes from a study of blood T cell repertoires in COVID-19. Study overall: The study drew acute and convalescent COVID-19 samples from the United States, Italy and Spain. Sources were T cells, B-cell-depleted T cells, or PBMCs; the material itself was cDNA or gDNA.

Methods used by the authors: From reference gene primer amplification, estimates of nucleated cell counts were derived. The protocol was immunoSEQ multiplex PCR, while the TCRdb copy is restricted to in-frame clones and leaves out a portion. The V and J calls and clone size are taken from that table; D and trimming were inferred from the DNA. Here the sample spans about 35,000 clones, over 70% being singletons. The chain is built from TRBV28 and TRBJ1-5, with 8 bases aligning to TRBD1. The receptor was derived from a man at least 80 years old with active COVID-19. Sequenced material: peripheral blood. The CDR3 is CASSSTPGQEGRFGNQPQHF. Here the CDR3 DNA reads TGTGCCAGCAGTTCCACCCCGGGACAGGAAGGACGCTTCGGCAATCAGCCCCAGCATTTT.